This entry is about one T cell receptor beta chain. Its antigen is not known. Roughly 39,000 productive templates were obtained per sample on average. Method: immunoSEQ multiplex PCR; TCRdb's copy keeps in-frame clones and lacks some. Altogether about 42,000 clones are present, around 80% being singletons, with the ten largest covering roughly 0.42%. Germline assignment: CDR1 SGHRS and CDR2 YFSETQ. The CDR3 loop spans 15 amino acids. V was cut by 0 bases and J by 0 bases, with 6 bases left in between. The data stem from a study of STAT3 mutations in large granular lymphocyte leukemia. Findings and limits, study-wide: In T-cell large granular lymphocyte leukemia, about half of patients showed multiple immunodominant subclonotypes.

Sequencing used PBMCs. This chain connects TRBV5-1 to TRBJ1-4; D remains ambiguous. This clonotype originated in a human donor with T large granular lymphocyte leukemia. Some clones in this sample may be carry-over from other donors' samples. The CDR3 DNA sequence: TGCGCCAGCAGCTTGGCTGGTACAACTAATGAAAAACTGTTTTTT. Its translation: CASSLAGTTNEKLFF.